The entry that follows covers one TCR beta chain sequence. This clone's antigen is unknown. No base quality values were provided; no much bigger clone lies one nucleotide off. These data are taken from a study of blood T cell repertoires in COVID-19 (TCRdb year 2020). In terms of the full investigation: The collaborator samples originated in the United States, Italy and Spain and spanned the acute and convalescent phases of COVID-19. The prospective study material was composed of cDNA or gDNA derived from T cells, B-cell-depleted T cells, or PBMCs. Subjects who had been exposed to COVID-19, were actively infected with it, or had recovered from it provided the deeply sampled blood TCRbeta repertoires that made up the dataset. The repertoires were made available in a free public database intended to serve as a resource for research on the immune response to SARS-CoV-2. The samples were drawn from two sources: the first 160 participants of the ongoing ImmuneRACE study, and 1,000 to 1,500 subjects contributed by 6 global collaborators. Nearly every sample came with metadata listing a de-identified subject ID, COVID-19 status, age in years and sex. Where available, HLA class I and class II types were taken from metadata supplied by the sample provider and were not determined by assay-based typing.

Overall results and qualifications from the work: The quantity of clinical and demographic metadata differed by source and by participant and was supplied without curation.

The immunoSEQ Assay, a bias-controlled multiplex PCR, was used to amplify TCRbeta CDR3 regions from genomic DNA. Turning to the authors' computational methods: Within the assay, amplification of reference gene primers was used to estimate how many nucleated cells each sample contained. To quantify the absolute abundance of each unique TCRbeta CDR3 rearrangement, sequence reads were collapsed and filtered. For each sample, productive Simpson clonality was calculated as the square root of Simpson's diversity index over productive rearrangements. Held by TCRdb, this immuneACCESS table contains in-frame sequences only and omits some clones. Under half of the omission traces to an unresolved V gene where checked; the cause of the rest is unknown. From that table come the V and J calls and clone size; the DNA was used to work out D and trimming. This sample lists 95,000 to 150,000 clones; about 82% were detected once. Approximately 16% of the sample goes to the ten largest clones.

The junction shows trimming of 4 bases on V and 2 bases on J, and the gene matches do not reach 2 bases of it. From the cysteine up to the phenylalanine, the CDR3 has a length of 14 residues. Only the CDR3 region is kept as DNA, spanning 42 bases read in frame from base 1. The germline V gene supplies CDR1 ENHRY and CDR2 SYGVKD. Whole blood was collected in K2EDTA tubes by collaborating institutions according to the institutions' own protocols. For TCRbeta analysis, collaborators shipped samples as frozen whole blood, isolated PBMCs, or DNA extracted from either of those sample types. This TCR derives from a man aged 60 to 69 with active or convalescent COVID-19. The rearranged segments are TRBV10-3 and TRBJ2-3; 8 central nucleotides agree with TRBD1. Sequencing was carried out using peripheral blood. The DNA sequence is TGTGCCATCAGTGGGACAGGGACCACAGATACGCAGTATTTT. Its coded protein is CAISGTGTTDTQYF.